The next 22 T cell receptor beta chains were all read from a single sample in a study of CD8 T cells in ankylosing spondylitis. The study's findings and limits: Seven or eight highly homologous variants made up a TCR beta motif, and this motif appeared characteristic of ankylosing spondylitis blood.

TCRdb passed the 5' RACE reads through MiXCR, listing each CDR3 protein once. The sample lists some 800,000 distinct CDR3 sequences, approximately 12% occurring once. These receptors have no identified antigens. Sequenced: blood, either unsorted or a sorted T cell fraction (not recorded which). These receptors were obtained from a male donor with ankylosing spondylitis.

The chain uses TRBV5-4 and TRBJ2-5, with 7 bases that match TRBD2. V gave up 1 base and J gave up 2 bases; unmatched junction bases: 17. This CDR3 is built from 19 residues. Germline assignment: CDR1 SGHNT and CDR2 YYREEE (reference sequence). The CDR3 sequence: CASSLSNFPAGSRQETQYF. The DNA of the CDR3 is TGTGCCAGCAGCTTGAGCAATTTCCCAGCGGGGAGCCGACAAGAGACCCAGTACTTC. Combining the CDR3 with reference TRBV5-4 and TRBJ2-5 gives the whole variable domain ETGVTQSPTHLIKTRGQQVTLRCSSQSGHNTVSWYQQALGQGPQFIFQYYREEENGRGNFPPRFSGLQFPNYSSELNVNALELDDSALYLCASSLSNFPAGSRQETQYFGPGTRLLVL.

The V call is TRBV5-1, the J call TRBJ2-2, with D hard to call. Germline V gives CDR1 SGHRS, CDR2 YFSETQ. The CDR3 length is 14 residues. The germline V and J ends were trimmed by 1 base and 7 bases, with 11 bases remaining between them. CDR3 coding DNA: TGCGCCAGCAGCTTGAATCTTTTAATCGGGGAGCTGTTTTTT. Translating it yields CASSLNLLIGELFF. The full variable domain, in which reference TRBV5-1 and TRBJ2-2 provide the parts outside the CDR3, is KAGVTQTPRYLIKTRGQQVTLSCSPISGHRSVSWYQQTPGQGLQFLFEYFSETQRNKGNFPGRFSGRQFSNSRSEMNVSTLELGDSALYLCASSLNLLIGELFFGEGSRLTVL.

This clonotype showed up many times. The chain combines TRBV5-1 with TRBJ2-1; the D gene is possibly TRBD1 (5 bases). In germline, CDR1 is SGHRS, CDR2 YFSETQ. The CDR3 length is 17 residues. Trimming removed 0 bases at V and 0 bases at J, with 13 bases between. The CDR3 DNA reads as TGCGCCAGCAGCTTGGGGGCAGGGCTCAGCTCCTACAATGAGCAGTTCTTC. Its translation is CASSLGAGLSSYNEQFF.

This clonotype has a count of ten or more. The chain carries TRBV5-1 and TRBJ2-3; the match to TRBD2 covers 10 bases. V dropped 0 bases and J dropped 0; count of bases not matched to a gene: 1. Germline CDR1 and CDR2: SGHRS and YFSETQ. This CDR3 contains 16 residues. CDR3 DNA: TGCGCCAGCAGCTTGGGGACTAGCGGCAGCACAGATACGCAGTATTTT. It encodes CASSLGTSGSTDTQYF. Full variable domain (remainder filled in from reference TRBV5-1 and TRBJ2-3): KAGVTQTPRYLIKTRGQQVTLSCSPISGHRSVSWYQQTPGQGLQFLFEYFSETQRNKGNFPGRFSGRQFSNSRSEMNVSTLELGDSALYLCASSLGTSGSTDTQYFGPGTRLTVL.

The V and J genes are TRBV30 and TRBJ2-6; D is ambiguous. Germline V lookup: CDR1 GTSNPN, CDR2 SVGIG (reference sequence). Deletions cut 1 base from V and 12 bases from J, with 13 bases between. The CDR3 runs 13 residues. CDR3 protein: CAWSAGPSSVLTF. The DNA of the CDR3 is TGTGCCTGGAGTGCCGGACCGTCCAGCGTCCTGACTTTC.

This clonotype was seen a few times. The chain recombines TRBV20-1 with TRBJ1-2; no definite D call. Germline assignment: CDR1 DFQATT and CDR2 SNEGSKA (reference sequence). The V gene lost 1 base and the J gene lost 4 bases, with 7 bases spanning the gap. CDR3 length: 12 residues. DNA of the CDR3: TGCAGTGCTAGAGGTACCAGCTATGGCTACACCTTC. This translates into CSARGTSYGYTF.

The chain links TRBV12-3 or TRBV12-4 to TRBJ2-3; D tentatively reads TRBD1 or TRBD2 (5 bases each). This CDR3 region has 15 residues. V dropped 0 bases and J dropped 2 bases, with 9 bases sitting between them. The CDR3 nucleotides are TGTGCCAGCAGTTTAGCGGGGACCGCCACAGATACGCAGTATTTT. It translates to CASSLAGTATDTQYF.

CDR3 DNA sequence: TGTGCCAGCAGCTCCCGGCTCGGGGATGAGCAGTTCTTC. This codes for CASSSRLGDEQFF. V and J are TRBV5-5 and TRBJ2-1, with D possibly being TRBD2 (5 bases). The V gene lost 3 bases and the J gene lost 8 bases, with 12 bases spanning the gap. The CDR3 runs to 13 residues. Germline V gene data show CDR1 as SGHKS and CDR2 as YYEKEE (reference sequence).

In its sample, this clonotype was seen a few times. The chain joins TRBV20-1 to TRBJ2-3; D is unclear. Trimming removed 0 bases from V and 7 bases from J, with 8 bases in between. Germline V CDR1 and CDR2: DFQATT, SNEGSKA (reference sequence). The CDR3 is 12 amino acids. CDR3 sequence: CSARDLGYTQYF. Written as DNA, the CDR3 is TGCAGTGCTAGAGATCTAGGATATACGCAGTATTTT.

In this sample, this clonotype turned up a few times. DNA for the CDR3: TGCAGTGCTGAGTTCTCTGGGGCCAACGTCCTGACTTTC. Encoded protein: CSAEFSGANVLTF. This chain joins TRBV20-1 and TRBJ2-6, with unresolved D. V lost 5 bases, J lost 0 bases, and 5 bases lay in between. The CDR3 has 13 amino acids. Germline CDR1 is DFQATT and CDR2 is SNEGSKA (reference sequence).

This chain connects TRBV29-1 to TRBJ2-6; 10 bases are shared with TRBD1. Germline V gene data show CDR1 as SQVTM and CDR2 as ANQGSEA. The CDR3 extends over 15 amino acids. V lost 4 bases, J lost 1 base, and 1 base stayed unmatched. CDR3 amino acids: CSVGTGGSGANVLTF. CDR3 bases: TGCAGCGTTGGGACAGGGGGATCTGGGGCCAACGTCCTGACTTTC.

This clonotype was seen more than once but under ten times. The gene calls are TRBV5-1 and TRBJ2-1; D not certain. Trimming shortened V by 4 bases and J by 0 bases, and 11 bases separated the two germline ends. Germline V CDR1 and CDR2: SGHRS, YFSETQ. CDR3 length: 15 amino acids. This CDR3 is CASSLRVSSYNEQFF. The CDR3 DNA is TGCGCCAGCAGCCTTCGGGTTAGCTCCTACAATGAGCAGTTCTTC.

This clonotype was found a few times. The V and J genes are TRBV20-1 and TRBJ1-1; D is perhaps TRBD1 (6 bases). Germline assignment: CDR1 DFQATT and CDR2 SNEGSKA (reference sequence). The CDR3 is 14 residues long. V was trimmed by 5 bases and J by 8 bases, leaving 21 bases between them. Here the CDR3 DNA reads TGCAGTGCTGAGATGGGAAGGACAGCTTCAGAAGCTTTCTTT. This gives the protein CSAEMGRTASEAFF.

The chain has TRBV6-5 and TRBJ1-6; D is uncertain. CDR3 size: 12 residues. Germline V CDR1 and CDR2: MNHEY, SVGAGI. V lost 4 bases and J 11 bases, leaving 9 bases between the germline ends. CDR3 sequence: CASSSPAAPLHF. CDR3 in DNA: TGTGCCAGCAGTTCCCCGGCTGCACCCCTCCACTTT.

The CDR3 spells CASSLGGRGLSPLHF. The DNA for the CDR3 is TGTGCCAGCAGCTTAGGGGGCAGGGGGCTGTCACCCCTCCACTTT. The chain has TRBV7-6 and TRBJ1-6, with 8 bases lining up with TRBD1. Germline-derived CDR1 and CDR2 are SGHVS and FNYEAQ. The length of the CDR3 is 15 residues. V lost 1 base to trimming and J lost 10 bases; unmatched junction nucleotides: 6.

The V and J genes are TRBV5-1 and TRBJ2-7; D is ambiguous. The V and J ends lost 0 bases and 8 bases respectively, with 24 bases between them. The CDR3 covers 17 residues. The germline V gene has CDR1 SGHRS and CDR2 YFSETQ. Written as DNA, the CDR3 is TGCGCCAGCAGCTTGGCCCCTCTTATAGGACGGCCTAGGAAGCAGTACTTC. This encodes CASSLAPLIGRPRKQYF.

This chain connects TRBV7-9 to TRBJ1-5, with 10 bases matching TRBD1. The CDR3 totals 16 residues. Germline CDR1 is SEHNR and CDR2 is FQNEAQ (reference sequence). Losses at the gene ends were 0 bases for V and 5 bases for J; bases not matched to a gene: 4. Here the CDR3 DNA reads TGTGCCAGCAGCTTAGCGGGACAGGGGTTCTATCAGCCCCAGCATTTT. Translating gives CASSLAGQGFYQPQHF.

This clonotype turned up a few times. V is TRBV7-2 and J is TRBJ2-2, with TRBD2 matching over 7 bases. Per the germline V gene, CDR1 is SGHTA and CDR2 is FQGNSA. The CDR3 extends over 16 amino acids. The junction had 7 bases not matched to a gene; V was cut back by 1 base and J by 5 bases. The CDR3 here is CASSLVGGRVTGELFF. As DNA, the CDR3 is TGTGCCAGCAGCTTAGTGGGAGGGAGAGTGACCGGGGAGCTGTTTTTT.

The rearrangement links TRBV12-5 to TRBJ2-3; D unresolved. CDR1 is LGHNT, CDR2 FRNRAP, per germline. CDR3 length: 14 residues. The germline V and J ends were trimmed by 1 base and 2 bases, with 7 bases remaining between them. The CDR3 protein is CASGLGASTDTQYF. For the CDR3, the DNA is TGTGCTAGTGGTTTGGGCGCATCCACAGATACGCAGTATTTT.

The rearrangement links TRBV28 to TRBJ2-7; D possibly uses TRBD1 or TRBD2 (6 bases each). Germline CDR1 is MDHEN and CDR2 is SYDVKM. Trimming cost V 3 bases and J 6 bases, with 18 bases left between them. CDR3 length: 15 residues. This CDR3 reads CASSFFSGGRGEQYF. CDR3 coding DNA: TGTGCCAGCAGTTTTTTTTCCGGGGGCCGGGGCGAGCAGTACTTC.

This chain links TRBV12-3 or TRBV12-4 with TRBJ1-1; maybe TRBD1 (5 bases). With 0 bases removed from V and 5 bases from J, the gap between germline ends came to 13 bases. The CDR3 spans 15 residues. The CDR3 DNA reads as TGTGCCAGCAGTTTAGCGGGGACGGTGGGGACTGAAGCTTTCTTT. It encodes CASSLAGTVGTEAFF.

This chain joins TRBV27 and TRBJ2-7, with D possibly being TRBD2 (5 bases). Trimming shortened V by 4 bases and J by 3 bases, and 13 bases separated the two germline ends. This CDR3 has 14 residues. Per germline, CDR1 MNHEY and CDR2 SMNVEV (reference sequence). CDR3 protein: CASSSGVGYYEQYF. The CDR3 DNA sequence: TGTGCCAGCAGTTCCGGGGTGGGGTACTACGAGCAGTACTTC.